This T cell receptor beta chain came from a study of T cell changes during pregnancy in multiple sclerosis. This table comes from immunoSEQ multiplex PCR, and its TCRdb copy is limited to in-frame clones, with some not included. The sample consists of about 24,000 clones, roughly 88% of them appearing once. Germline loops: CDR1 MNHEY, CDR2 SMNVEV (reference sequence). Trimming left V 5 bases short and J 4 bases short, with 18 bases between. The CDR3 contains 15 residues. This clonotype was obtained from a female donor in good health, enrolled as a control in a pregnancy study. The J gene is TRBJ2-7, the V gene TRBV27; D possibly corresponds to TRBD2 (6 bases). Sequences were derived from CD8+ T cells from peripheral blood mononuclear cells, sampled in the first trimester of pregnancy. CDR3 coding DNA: TGTGCCAGCAGTGGGAGGAATGGCCTTCAGTACGAGCAGTACTTC. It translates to CASSGRNGLQYEQYF.